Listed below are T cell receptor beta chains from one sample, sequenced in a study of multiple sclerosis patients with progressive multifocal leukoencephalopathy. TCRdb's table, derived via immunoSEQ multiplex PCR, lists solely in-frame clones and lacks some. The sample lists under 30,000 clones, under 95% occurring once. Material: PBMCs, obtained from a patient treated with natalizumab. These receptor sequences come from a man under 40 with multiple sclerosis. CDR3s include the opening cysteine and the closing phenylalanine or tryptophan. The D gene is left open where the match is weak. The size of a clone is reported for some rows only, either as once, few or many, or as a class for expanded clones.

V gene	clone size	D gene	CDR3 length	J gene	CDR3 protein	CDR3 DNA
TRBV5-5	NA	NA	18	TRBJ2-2	CASSFSTGTSPRAGELFF	TGTGCCAGCAGCTTCTCAACCGGGACATCCCCCAGGGCCGGGGAGCTGTTTTTT
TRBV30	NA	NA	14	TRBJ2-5	CAWTEFGGWETQYF	TGTGCCTGGACGGAATTCGGTGGTTGGGAGACCCAGTACTTC
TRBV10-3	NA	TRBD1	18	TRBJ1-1	CAISELTGTGNRGTEAFF	TGTGCCATCAGTGAGCTTACCGGGACAGGGAATAGGGGGACTGAAGCTTTCTTT
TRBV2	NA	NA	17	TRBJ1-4	CASSVDSPNVSSEKLFF	TGTGCCAGCAGTGTGGACAGCCCCAATGTTTCTAGTGAAAAACTGTTTTTT
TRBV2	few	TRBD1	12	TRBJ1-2	CASRDTGDGYTF	TGTGCCAGCAGGGATACAGGGGATGGCTACACCTTC
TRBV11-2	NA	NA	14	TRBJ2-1	CASSLDLRINEQFF	TGTGCCAGCAGCTTAGATCTGAGGATCAATGAGCAGTTCTTC
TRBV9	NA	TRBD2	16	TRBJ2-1	CASSVGTSTWVNEQFF	TGTGCCAGCAGCGTAGGGACTAGCACCTGGGTCAATGAGCAGTTCTTC
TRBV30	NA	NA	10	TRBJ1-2	CAYRDIRYTF	TGTGCCTACCGGGACATAAGGTACACCTTC
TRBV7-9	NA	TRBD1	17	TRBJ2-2	CASSTNRGHTNTGELFF	TGTGCCAGCAGCACTAACAGGGGGCATACGAACACCGGGGAGCTGTTTTTT
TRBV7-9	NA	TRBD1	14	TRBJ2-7	CASSSDRGFDEQYF	TGTGCCAGCAGTTCGGACAGGGGCTTTGACGAGCAGTACTTC
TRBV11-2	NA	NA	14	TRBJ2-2	CASSPGVRTGELFF	TGTGCCAGCAGCCCTGGCGTAAGGACCGGGGAGCTGTTTTTT
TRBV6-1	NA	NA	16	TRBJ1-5	CASSEFRGPSNQPQHF	TGTGCCAGCAGTGAATTTCGGGGGCCTAGCAATCAGCCCCAGCATTTT
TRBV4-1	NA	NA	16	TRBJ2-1	CASSQEGGASYNEQFF	TGCGCCAGCAGCCAAGAAGGCGGGGCGTCCTACAATGAGCAGTTCTTC
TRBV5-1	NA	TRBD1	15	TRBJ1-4	CASSSGTGDNEKLFF	TGCGCCAGCAGCTCCGGGACAGGGGATAATGAAAAACTGTTTTTT
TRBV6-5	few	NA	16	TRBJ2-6	CASSYSGGGGANVLTF	TGTGCCAGCAGTTACTCTGGGGGCGGTGGGGCCAACGTCCTGACTTTC
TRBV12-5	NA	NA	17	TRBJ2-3	CASGLVQGLARADTQYF	TGTGCTAGTGGTTTGGTACAAGGGCTAGCGCGGGCAGATACGCAGTATTTT
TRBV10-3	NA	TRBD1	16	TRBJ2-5	CAISGSRTGRTETQYF	TGTGCCATCAGTGGGTCTAGGACAGGGCGAACAGAGACCCAGTACTTC
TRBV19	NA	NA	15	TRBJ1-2	CASSIVSGKGYGYTF	TGTGCCAGTAGTATAGTTTCGGGTAAAGGCTATGGCTACACCTTC
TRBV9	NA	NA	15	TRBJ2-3	CASSVRMGSTDTQYF	TGTGCCAGCAGCGTCCGGATGGGGAGCACAGATACGCAGTATTTT
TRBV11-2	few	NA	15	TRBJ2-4	CASSLRGVAKNIQYF	TGTGCCAGCAGCTTACGTGGGGTAGCCAAAAACATTCAGTACTTC
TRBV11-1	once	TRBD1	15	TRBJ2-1	CASSPADRVSSEQFF	TGTGCCAGCAGCCCTGCGGACAGGGTATCGTCTGAGCAGTTCTTC
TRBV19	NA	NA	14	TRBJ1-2	CASSQDVSDYGYTF	TGTGCCAGTAGTCAGGACGTTAGTGACTATGGCTACACCTTC
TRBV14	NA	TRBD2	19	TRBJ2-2	CASSQDLWVAGEETGELFF	TGTGCCAGCAGCCAAGATCTCTGGGTAGCGGGAGAGGAAACCGGGGAGCTGTTTTTT
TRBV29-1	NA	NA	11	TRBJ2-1	CSAETGDEQFF	TGCAGCGCCGAGACCGGGGATGAGCAGTTCTTC
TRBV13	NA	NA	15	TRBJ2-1	CASSLVGTSYNEQFF	TGTGCCAGCAGCTTAGTCGGGACGTCCTACAATGAGCAGTTCTTC
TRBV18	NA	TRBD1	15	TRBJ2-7	CASSLQGANSYEQYF	TGTGCCAGCTCACTACAGGGGGCCAACTCCTACGAGCAGTACTTC
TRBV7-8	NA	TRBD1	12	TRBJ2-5	CASRGQQETQYF	TGTGCCAGCAGGGGACAGCAAGAGACCCAGTACTTC
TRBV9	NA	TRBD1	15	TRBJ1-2	CASSVGGGSFYGYTF	TGTGCCAGCAGCGTAGGAGGGGGCTCTTTCTATGGCTACACCTTC
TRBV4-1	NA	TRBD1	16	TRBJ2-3	CASSQVQGARTDTQYF	TGCGCCAGCAGCCAAGTTCAGGGGGCGCGAACAGATACGCAGTATTTT
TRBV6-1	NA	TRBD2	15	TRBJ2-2	CASTELAGVSGELFF	TGTGCCAGCACCGAACTAGCGGGAGTTTCCGGGGAGCTGTTTTTT
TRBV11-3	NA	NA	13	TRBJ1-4	CASSLFPGQKLFF	TGTGCCAGCAGCTTGTTCCCGGGGCAAAAACTGTTTTTT
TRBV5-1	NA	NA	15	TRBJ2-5	CASSSGSSRGETQYF	TGCGCCAGCAGCTCCGGATCGTCGAGGGGGGAGACCCAGTACTTC
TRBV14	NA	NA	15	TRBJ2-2	CASSHRGISTGELFF	TGTGCCAGCAGCCACAGGGGCATCAGCACCGGGGAGCTGTTTTTT